What follows describes a single T cell receptor (beta chain). Antigen specificity is unknown. The CDR3 has 13 amino acids. The germline CDR1 and CDR2 sequences are SGHTA and FQGNSA. Trimming took off 5 bases at V and 4 bases at J, with 9 bases between the two ends. The entry originates in a study of beta chain features in type 1 diabetes. Findings and caveats of the study: Type 1 diabetes patients had moderately but significantly shorter TCRB CDR3s in all four CD4+ subsets.

Reverse transcribing all isolated RNA meant expressed TCRB transcripts were sequenced. TCRdb's table, derived via immunoSEQ multiplex PCR, lists solely in-frame clones and lacks some. The table shows approximately 41,000 clones, with about 68% occurring only once. This TCR was sampled from a man aged 25 to 40 with type 1 diabetes. Some clones in this sample may be carry-over from other donors' samples. The V and J genes are TRBV7-2 and TRBJ1-5, with no clear D. Sample: Tregs from blood. The CDR3 DNA follows: TGTGCCAGCAGCCGCCCGGGAAATCAGCCCCAGCATTTT. It codes for CASSRPGNQPQHF.